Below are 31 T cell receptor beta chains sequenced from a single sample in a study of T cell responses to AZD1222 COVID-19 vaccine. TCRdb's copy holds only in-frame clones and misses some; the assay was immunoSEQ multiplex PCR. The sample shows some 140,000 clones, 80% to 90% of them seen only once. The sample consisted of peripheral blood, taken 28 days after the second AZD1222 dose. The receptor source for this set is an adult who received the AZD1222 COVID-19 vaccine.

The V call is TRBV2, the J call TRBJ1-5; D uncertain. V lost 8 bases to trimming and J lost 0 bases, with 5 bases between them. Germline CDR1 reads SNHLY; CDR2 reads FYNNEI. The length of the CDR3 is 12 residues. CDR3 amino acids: CASGTSNQPQHF. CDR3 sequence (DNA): TGTGCCAGCGGCACTAGCAATCAGCCCCAGCATTTT.

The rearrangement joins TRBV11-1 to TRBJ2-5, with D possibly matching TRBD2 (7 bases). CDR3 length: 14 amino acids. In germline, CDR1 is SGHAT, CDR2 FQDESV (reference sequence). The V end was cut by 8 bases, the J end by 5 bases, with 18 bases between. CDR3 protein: CASGTGGAGETQYF. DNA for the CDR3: TGTGCCAGCGGTACGGGGGGCGCGGGGGAGACCCAGTACTTC.

The CDR3 sequence: CAWSVTTYHGYTF. The CDR3 region has the DNA TGTGCCTGGAGTGTAACTACATATCATGGCTACACCTTC. This sequence joins TRBV30 and TRBJ1-2; D gene uncertain. The CDR3 sequence is 13 residues long. Trimming shortened V by 0 bases and J by 6 bases, and 11 bases separated the two germline ends. Looked up from germline, CDR1 is GTSNPN and CDR2 is SVGIG (reference sequence).

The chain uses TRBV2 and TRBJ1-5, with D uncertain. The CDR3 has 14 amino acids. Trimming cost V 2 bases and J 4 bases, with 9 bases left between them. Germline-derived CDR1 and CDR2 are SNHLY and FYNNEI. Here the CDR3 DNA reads TGTGCCAGCAGTGAAAGCAGGATAAATCAGCCCCAGCATTTT. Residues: CASSESRINQPQHF. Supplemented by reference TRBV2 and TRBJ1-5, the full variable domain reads EPEVTQTPSHQVTQMGQEVILRCVPISNHLYFYWYRQILGQKVEFLVSFYNNEISEKSEIFDDQFSVERPDGSNFTLKIRSTKLEDSAMYFCASSESRINQPQHFGDGTRLSIL.

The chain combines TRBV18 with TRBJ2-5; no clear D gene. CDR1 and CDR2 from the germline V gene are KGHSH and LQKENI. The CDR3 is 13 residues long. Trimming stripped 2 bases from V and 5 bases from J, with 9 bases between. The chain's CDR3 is CASSPTNGETQYF. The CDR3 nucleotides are TGTGCCAGCTCACCAACAAATGGGGAGACCCAGTACTTC.

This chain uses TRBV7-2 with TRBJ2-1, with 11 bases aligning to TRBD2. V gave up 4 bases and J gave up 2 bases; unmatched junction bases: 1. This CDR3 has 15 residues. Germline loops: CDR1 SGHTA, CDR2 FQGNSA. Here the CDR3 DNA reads TGTGCCAGCAGCTCTAGCGGGGGGACCTACAATGAGCAGTTCTTC. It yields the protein CASSSSGGTYNEQFF.

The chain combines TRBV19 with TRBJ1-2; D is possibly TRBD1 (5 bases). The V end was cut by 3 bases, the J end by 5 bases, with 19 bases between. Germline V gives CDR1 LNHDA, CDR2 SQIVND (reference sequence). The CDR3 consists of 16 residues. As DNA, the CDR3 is TGTGCCAGTAGTATCCGGGACCTAACCTTCCTTTATGGCTACACCTTC. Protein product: CASSIRDLTFLYGYTF.

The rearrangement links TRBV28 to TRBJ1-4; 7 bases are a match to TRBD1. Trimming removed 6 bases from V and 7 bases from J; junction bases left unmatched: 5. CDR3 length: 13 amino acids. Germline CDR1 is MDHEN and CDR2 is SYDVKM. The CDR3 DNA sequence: TGTGCCAGCAGGGACAGGTCGAGTGAAAAACTGTTTTTT. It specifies CASRDRSSEKLFF. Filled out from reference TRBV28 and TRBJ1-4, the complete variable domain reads DVKVTQSSRYLVKRTGEKVFLECVQDMDHENMFWYRQDPGLGLRLIYFSYDVKMKEKGDIPEGYSVSREKKERFSLILESASTNQTSMYLCASRDRSSEKLFFGSGTQLSVL.

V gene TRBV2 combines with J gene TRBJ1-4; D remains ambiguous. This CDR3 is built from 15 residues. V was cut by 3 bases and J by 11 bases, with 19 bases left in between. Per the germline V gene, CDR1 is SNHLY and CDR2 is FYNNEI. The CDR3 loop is CASSDRWGNVLKLFF. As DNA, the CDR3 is TGTGCCAGCAGTGACCGTTGGGGAAATGTACTGAAACTGTTTTTT.

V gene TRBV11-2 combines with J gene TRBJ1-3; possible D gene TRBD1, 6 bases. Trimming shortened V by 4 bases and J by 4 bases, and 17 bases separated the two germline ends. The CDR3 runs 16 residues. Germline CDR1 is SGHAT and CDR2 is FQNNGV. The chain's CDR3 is CASSSSSTTGGNTIYF. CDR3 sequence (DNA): TGTGCCAGCAGCTCATCCTCGACGACAGGAGGAAACACCATATATTTT. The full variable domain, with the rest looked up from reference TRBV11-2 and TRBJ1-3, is EAGVAQSPRYKIIEKRQSVAFWCNPISGHATLYWYQQILGQGPKLLIQFQNNGVVDDSQLPKDRFSAERLKGVDSTLKIQPAKLEDSAVYLCASSSSSTTGGNTIYFGEGSWLTVV.

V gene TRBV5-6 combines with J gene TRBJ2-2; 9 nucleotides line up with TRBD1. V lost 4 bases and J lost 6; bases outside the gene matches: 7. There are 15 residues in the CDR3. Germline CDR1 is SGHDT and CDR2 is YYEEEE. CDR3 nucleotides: TGTGCCAGCAGCGCCGGGACAGGGCTCGCCGGGGAGCTGTTTTTT. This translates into CASSAGTGLAGELFF. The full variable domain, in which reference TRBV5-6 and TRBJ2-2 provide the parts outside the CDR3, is DAGVTQSPTHLIKTRGQQVTLRCSPKSGHDTVSWYQQALGQGPQFIFQYYEEEERQRGNFPDRFSGHQFPNYSSELNVNALLLGDSALYLCASSAGTGLAGELFFGEGSRLTVL.

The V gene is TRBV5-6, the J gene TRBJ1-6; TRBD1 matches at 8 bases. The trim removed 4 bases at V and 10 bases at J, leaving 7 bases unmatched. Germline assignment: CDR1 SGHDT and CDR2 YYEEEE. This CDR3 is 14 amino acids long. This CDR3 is CASSRGQGISPLHF. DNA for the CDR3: TGTGCCAGCAGCCGAGGACAGGGAATCTCACCCCTCCACTTT.

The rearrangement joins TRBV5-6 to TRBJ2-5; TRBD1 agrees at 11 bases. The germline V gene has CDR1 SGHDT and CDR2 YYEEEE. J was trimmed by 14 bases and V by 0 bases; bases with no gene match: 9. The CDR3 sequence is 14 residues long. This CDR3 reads CASSLANRGQGGYF. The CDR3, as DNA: TGTGCCAGCAGCTTGGCCAATAGGGGACAGGGGGGATACTTC.

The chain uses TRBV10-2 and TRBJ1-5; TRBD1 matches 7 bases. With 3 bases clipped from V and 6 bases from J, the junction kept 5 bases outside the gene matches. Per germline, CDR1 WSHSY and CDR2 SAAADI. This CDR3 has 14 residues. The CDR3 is CASSEQGRSQPQHF. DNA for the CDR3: TGCGCCAGCAGTGAACAGGGGAGAAGTCAGCCCCAGCATTTT.

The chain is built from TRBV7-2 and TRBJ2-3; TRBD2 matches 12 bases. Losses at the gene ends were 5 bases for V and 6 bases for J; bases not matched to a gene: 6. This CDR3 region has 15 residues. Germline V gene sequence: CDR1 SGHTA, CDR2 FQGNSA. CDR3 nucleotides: TGTGCCAGCAGCCAGGGACTAGCGGGTTGGGATACGCAGTATTTT. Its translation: CASSQGLAGWDTQYF.

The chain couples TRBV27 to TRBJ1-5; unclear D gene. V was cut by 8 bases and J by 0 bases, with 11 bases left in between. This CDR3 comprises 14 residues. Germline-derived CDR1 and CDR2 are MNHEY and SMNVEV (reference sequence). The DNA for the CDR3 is TGTGCCAGCCGCTCCAGGAATAGCAATCAGCCCCAGCATTTT. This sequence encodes CASRSRNSNQPQHF.

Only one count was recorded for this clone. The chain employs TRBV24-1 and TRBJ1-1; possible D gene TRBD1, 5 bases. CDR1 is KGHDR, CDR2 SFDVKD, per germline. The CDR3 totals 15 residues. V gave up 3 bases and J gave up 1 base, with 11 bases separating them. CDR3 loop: CATSDPDGGNTEAFF. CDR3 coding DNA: TGTGCCACCAGTGATCCTGATGGGGGGAACACTGAAGCTTTCTTT.

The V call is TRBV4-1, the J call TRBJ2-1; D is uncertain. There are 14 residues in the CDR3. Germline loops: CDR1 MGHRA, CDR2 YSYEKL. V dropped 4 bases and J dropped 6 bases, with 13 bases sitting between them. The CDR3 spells CASSPRPLINEQFF. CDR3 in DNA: TGCGCCAGCAGCCCGAGGCCCCTTATCAATGAGCAGTTCTTC.

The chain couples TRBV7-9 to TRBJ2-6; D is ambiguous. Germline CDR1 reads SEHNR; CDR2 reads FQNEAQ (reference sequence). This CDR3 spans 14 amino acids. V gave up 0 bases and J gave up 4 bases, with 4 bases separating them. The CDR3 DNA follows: TGTGCCAGCAGCTTAGCATCCGGGGCCAACGTCCTGACTTTC. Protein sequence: CASSLASGANVLTF.

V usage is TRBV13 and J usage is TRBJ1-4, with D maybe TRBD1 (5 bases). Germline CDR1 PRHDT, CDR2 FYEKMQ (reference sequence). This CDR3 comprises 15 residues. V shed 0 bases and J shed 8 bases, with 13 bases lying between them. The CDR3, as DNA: TGTGCCAGCAGCTTAGGCCTACAGGCCGGCGAAAAACTGTTTTTT. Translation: CASSLGLQAGEKLFF.

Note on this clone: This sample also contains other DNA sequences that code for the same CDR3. The CDR3, as DNA: TGTGCCAGCAGTTACGGTAGGGACACTGAAGCTTTCTTT. Translation: CASSYGRDTEAFF. The rearrangement joins TRBV6-5 to TRBJ1-1, with D unclear. V was clipped by 2 bases and J by 3 bases, with 7 bases between them. Germline V lookup: CDR1 MNHEY, CDR2 SVGAGI. This CDR3 spans 13 amino acids.

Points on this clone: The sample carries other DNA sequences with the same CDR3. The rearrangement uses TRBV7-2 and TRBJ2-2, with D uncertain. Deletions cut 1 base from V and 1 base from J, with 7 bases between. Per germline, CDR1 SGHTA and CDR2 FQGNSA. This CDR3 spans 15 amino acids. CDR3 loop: CASSLGLLNTGELFF. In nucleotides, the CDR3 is TGTGCCAGCAGCTTAGGTCTGTTGAACACCGGGGAGCTGTTTTTT.

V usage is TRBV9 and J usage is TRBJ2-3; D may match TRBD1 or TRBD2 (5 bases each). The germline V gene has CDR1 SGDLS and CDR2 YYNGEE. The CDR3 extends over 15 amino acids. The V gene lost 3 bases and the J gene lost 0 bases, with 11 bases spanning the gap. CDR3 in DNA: TGTGCCAGCAGCGCCGAGGGGCTCAGCACAGATACGCAGTATTTT. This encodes CASSAEGLSTDTQYF.

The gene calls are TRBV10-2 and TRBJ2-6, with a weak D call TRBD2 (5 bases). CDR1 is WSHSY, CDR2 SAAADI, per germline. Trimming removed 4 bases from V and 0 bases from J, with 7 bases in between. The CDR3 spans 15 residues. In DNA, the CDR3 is TGCGCCAGCAGTGCCGCGGGCTCTGGGGCCAACGTCCTGACTTTC. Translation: CASSAAGSGANVLTF.

The DNA for the CDR3 is TGCGCCAGCAGCCGGGGACAGGCCTACGAGCAGTACTTC. It codes for CASSRGQAYEQYF. The chain couples TRBV4-1 to TRBJ2-7; 8 nucleotides line up with TRBD1. This CDR3 has 13 residues. Losses at the gene ends were 4 bases for V and 2 bases for J; bases not matched to a gene: 1. Germline V gene data show CDR1 as MGHRA and CDR2 as YSYEKL.

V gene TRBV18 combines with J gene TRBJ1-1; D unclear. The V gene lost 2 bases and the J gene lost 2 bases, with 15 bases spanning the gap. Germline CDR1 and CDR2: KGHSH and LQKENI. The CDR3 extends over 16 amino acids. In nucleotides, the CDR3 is TGTGCCAGCTCACCAGTGTTAAGGAGGAGAAACACTGAAGCTTTCTTT. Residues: CASSPVLRRRNTEAFF.

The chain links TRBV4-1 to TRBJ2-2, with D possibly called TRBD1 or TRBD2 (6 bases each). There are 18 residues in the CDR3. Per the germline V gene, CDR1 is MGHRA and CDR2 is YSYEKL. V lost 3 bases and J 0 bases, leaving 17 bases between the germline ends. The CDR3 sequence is CASSQPQAGHPNTGELFF. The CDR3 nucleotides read TGCGCCAGCAGCCAGCCACAGGCGGGACACCCGAACACCGGGGAGCTGTTTTTT.

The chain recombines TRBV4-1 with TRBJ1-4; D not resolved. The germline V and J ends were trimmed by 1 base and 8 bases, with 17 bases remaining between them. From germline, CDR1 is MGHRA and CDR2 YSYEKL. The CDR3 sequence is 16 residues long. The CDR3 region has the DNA TGCGCCAGCAGCCAAGGACTCGGGGAGGCGGGGGAAAAACTGTTTTTT. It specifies CASSQGLGEAGEKLFF.

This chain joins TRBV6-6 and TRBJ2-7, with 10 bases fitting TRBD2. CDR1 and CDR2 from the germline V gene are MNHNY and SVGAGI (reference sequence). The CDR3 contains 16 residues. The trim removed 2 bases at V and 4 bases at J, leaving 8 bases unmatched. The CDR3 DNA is TGTGCCAGCAGTTACCCCTCTAGCGGGAGCGCTTACGAGCAGTACTTC. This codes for CASSYPSSGSAYEQYF.

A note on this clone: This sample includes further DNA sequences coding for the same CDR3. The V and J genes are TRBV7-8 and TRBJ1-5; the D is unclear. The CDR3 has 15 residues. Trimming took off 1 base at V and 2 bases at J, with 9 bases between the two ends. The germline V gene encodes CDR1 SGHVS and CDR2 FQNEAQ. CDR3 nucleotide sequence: TGTGCCAGCAGCTTAGGTAGGGTTGGCAATCAGCCCCAGCATTTT. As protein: CASSLGRVGNQPQHF.

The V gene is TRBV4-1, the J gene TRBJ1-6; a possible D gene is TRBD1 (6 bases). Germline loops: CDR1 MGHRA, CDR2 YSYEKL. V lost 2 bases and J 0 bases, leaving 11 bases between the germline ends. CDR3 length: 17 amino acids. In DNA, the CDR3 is TGCGCCAGCAGCCAACGGGGGCCCCTCTCCTATAATTCACCCCTCCACTTT. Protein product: CASSQRGPLSYNSPLHF.